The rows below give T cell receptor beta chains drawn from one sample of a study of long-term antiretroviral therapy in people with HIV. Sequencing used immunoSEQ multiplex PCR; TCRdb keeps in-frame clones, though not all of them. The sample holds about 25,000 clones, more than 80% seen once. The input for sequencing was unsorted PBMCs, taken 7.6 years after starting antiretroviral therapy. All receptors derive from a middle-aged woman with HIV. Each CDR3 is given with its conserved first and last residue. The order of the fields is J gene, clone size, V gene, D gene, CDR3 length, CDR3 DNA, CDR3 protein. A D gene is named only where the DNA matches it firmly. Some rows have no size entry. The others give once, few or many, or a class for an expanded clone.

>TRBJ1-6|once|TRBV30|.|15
TGTGCCTGGAGTACGGGGGGTTCCTATAATTCACCCCTCCACTTT
CAWSTGGSYNSPLHF
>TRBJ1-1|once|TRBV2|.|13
TGTGCCACCGAACAGGGTTCGGGCACTGAAGCTTTCTTT
CATEQGSGTEAFF
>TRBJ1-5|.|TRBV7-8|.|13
TGTGCCAGCAGCTTACAGGGGAATCAGCCCCAGCATTTT
CASSLQGNQPQHF
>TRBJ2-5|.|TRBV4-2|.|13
TGTGCCAGCAGCCAAGACTTGCCGGAGACCCAGTACTTC
CASSQDLPETQYF
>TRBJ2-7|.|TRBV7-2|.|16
TGTGCCGTACTTTTAGATGATCGGGCACCAGTCGGGGAGCAGTACTTC
CAVLLDDRAPVGEQYF
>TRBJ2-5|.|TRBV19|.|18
TGTGCCAGTAGTATCGGGGTATACAGTTCCACGGTTCAAGAGACCCAGTACTTC
CASSIGVYSSTVQETQYF
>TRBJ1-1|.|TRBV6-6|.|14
TGTGCCAGCAGTTACGGTCAGGTAAACACTGAAGCTTTCTTT
CASSYGQVNTEAFF
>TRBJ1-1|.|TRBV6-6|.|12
TGTGCCAGCAGTCCCCAACCGATTGAAGCTTTCTTT
CASSPQPIEAFF
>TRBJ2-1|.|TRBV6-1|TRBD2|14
TGTGCCTCGTCGCGGGGGACTCTCTACAATGAGCAGTTCTTC
CASSRGTLYNEQFF
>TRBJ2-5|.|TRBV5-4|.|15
TGTGCCAGCAGCTTGGACTTCGGGGGCCAAGAGACCCAGTACTTC
CASSLDFGGQETQYF
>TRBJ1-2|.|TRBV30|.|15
TGTGCCTGGAGTGAGGAGGGGTTAGCTAACTATGGCTACACCTTC
CAWSEEGLANYGYTF
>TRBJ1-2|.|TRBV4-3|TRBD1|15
TGCGCCAGCAGCCCCCAAATCCAGGGGGAGGGGGGCTACACCTTC
CASSPQIQGEGGYTF
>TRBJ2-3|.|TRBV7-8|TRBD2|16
TGTGCCAGCAGCACACGGGGGGGCCGGGCAGCGGATACGCAGTATTTT
CASSTRGGRAADTQYF
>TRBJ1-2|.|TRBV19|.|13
TGTGCCAGTAGTATGGTTGGAAACTATGGCTACACCTTC
CASSMVGNYGYTF
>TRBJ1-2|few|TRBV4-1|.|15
TGCGCCAGCAGCTTCCACTCCAGGGGAGGTTATGGCTACACCTTC
CASSFHSRGGYGYTF
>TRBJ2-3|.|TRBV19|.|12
TGTGCCAGTAGGGAGGGAACAGATACGCAGTATTTT
CASREGTDTQYF
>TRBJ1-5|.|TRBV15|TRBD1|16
TGTGCCACCAGCAGAGTAGGACAGGGACCGAATCAGCCCCAGCATTTT
CATSRVGQGPNQPQHF
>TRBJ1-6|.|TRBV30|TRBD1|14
TGTGCCTGGAGTGCGGACAGGGAGAATTCACCCCTCCACTTT
CAWSADRENSPLHF
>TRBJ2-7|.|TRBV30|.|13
TGTGCCTGGAGCGGGTGGAGGGCCCACGAGCAGTACTTC
CAWSGWRAHEQYF
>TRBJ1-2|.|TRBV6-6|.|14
TGTGCCAGCAGTTACTCGAGTAGAGGGGACGGCTACACCTTC
CASSYSSRGDGYTF
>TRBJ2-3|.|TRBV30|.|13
TGTGCCTGGAGCCTTGTGTTTGGGGATACGCAGTATTTT
CAWSLVFGDTQYF
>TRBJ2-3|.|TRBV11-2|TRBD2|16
TGTGCCAGCAGCTTAGCTCCAGCGGGGGGGCAAGATACGCAGTATTTT
CASSLAPAGGQDTQYF
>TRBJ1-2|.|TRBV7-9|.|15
TGTGCCAGCAGCCCAAATACGGCGGGGGCGCTTGGCTACACCTTC
CASSPNTAGALGYTF
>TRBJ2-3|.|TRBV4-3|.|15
TGCGCCAGCAGCCAAGATAAAAGAAGCACAGATACGCAGTATTTT
CASSQDKRSTDTQYF
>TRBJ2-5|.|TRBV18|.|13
TGTGCCAGCTCACCATTGGCAGGAGAGACCCAGTACTTC
CASSPLAGETQYF
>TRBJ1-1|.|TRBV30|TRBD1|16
TGTGCCCGAACCGGGACAGGGTTAGGGTCCAACACTGAAGCTTTCTTT
CARTGTGLGSNTEAFF
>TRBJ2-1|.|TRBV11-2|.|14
TGTGCCAGCAGCTTGTCGGGGCCGTACAATGAGCAGTTCTTC
CASSLSGPYNEQFF
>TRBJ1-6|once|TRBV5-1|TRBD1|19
TGCGCCAGCAGCGGCACCGGGACAGGGGCTACCTCCTATAATTCACCCCTCCACTTT
CASSGTGTGATSYNSPLHF
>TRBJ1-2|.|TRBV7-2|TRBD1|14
TGTGCCAGCAGCTTAGCGTGGGACAGCTATGGCTACACCTTC
CASSLAWDSYGYTF
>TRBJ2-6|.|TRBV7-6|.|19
TGTGCCAGCAGCTTAGGCCAAGTCTCAGGGCTCTCTGGGGCCAACGTCCTGACTTTC
CASSLGQVSGLSGANVLTF
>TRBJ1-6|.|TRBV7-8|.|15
TGTGCCAGCAGCTTAAATCAGGACAGCCATTCACCCCTCCACTTT
CASSLNQDSHSPLHF
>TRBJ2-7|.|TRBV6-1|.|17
TGTGCCAGCAGTGAAATAGGTGACAGCAAGAGCTCCTACGAGCAGTACTTC
CASSEIGDSKSSYEQYF
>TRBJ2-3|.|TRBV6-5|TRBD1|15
TGTGCCAGCAGCCTACAGGGGGCGATTCCAGATACGCAGTATTTT
CASSLQGAIPDTQYF
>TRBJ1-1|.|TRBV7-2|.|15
TGTGCCAGCAGCTTATTGGGGCTCGGACAGAATGAAGCTTTCTTT
CASSLLGLGQNEAFF
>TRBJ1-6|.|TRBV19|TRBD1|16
TGTGCCAGTAGGACACGGACAGGGTCTTGGAATTCACCCCTCCACTTT
CASRTRTGSWNSPLHF
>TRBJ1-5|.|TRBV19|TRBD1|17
TGTGCCAGTAGTCACTCAACCGGGACAGATAGCAATCAGCCCCAGCATTTT
CASSHSTGTDSNQPQHF
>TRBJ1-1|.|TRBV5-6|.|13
TGTGCCAGCAGCTTAGGGTTGAACACTGAAGCTTTCTTT
CASSLGLNTEAFF
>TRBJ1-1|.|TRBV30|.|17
TGTGCCTGGGCTCGGATGAAGGGGGGGGTTGGGTCTACTGAAGCTTTCTTT
CAWARMKGGVGSTEAFF
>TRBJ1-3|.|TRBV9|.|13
TGTGCCAGCAGCGTGGACGGTGGAAACACCATATATTTT
CASSVDGGNTIYF
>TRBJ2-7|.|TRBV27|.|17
TGTGCCAGCAGTTTAGGAGGGTCGGACATGACTTTGTACGAGCAGTACTTC
CASSLGGSDMTLYEQYF
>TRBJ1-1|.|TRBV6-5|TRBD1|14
TGTGCCAGCACTCGAACCGGGACAGGGGTTGAAGCTTTCTTT
CASTRTGTGVEAFF
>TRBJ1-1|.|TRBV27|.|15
TGTGCCAGCAGCCGCCAATGGCAGATGAACACTGAAGCTTTCTTT
CASSRQWQMNTEAFF
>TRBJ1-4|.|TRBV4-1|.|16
TGCGCCAGCACCGAAAGTCCGGGGGCCACTAATGAAAAACTGTTTTTT
CASTESPGATNEKLFF
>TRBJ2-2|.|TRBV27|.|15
TGTGCCAGCAGTTTAAAGGGGGCGAACACCGGGGAGCTGTTTTTT
CASSLKGANTGELFF
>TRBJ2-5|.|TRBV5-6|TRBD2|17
TGTGCCAGCAGCTCACTCCGACTAGCGGTAGGGCAAGAGACCCAGTACTTC
CASSSLRLAVGQETQYF
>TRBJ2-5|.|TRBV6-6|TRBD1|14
TGTGCCAGCAGGCTACCGGGACAGGGACAGACCCAGTACTTC
CASRLPGQGQTQYF
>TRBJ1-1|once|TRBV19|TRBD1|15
TGTGCCAGTAGTCTCCCTCGACAGGGTAACACTGAAGCTTTCTTT
CASSLPRQGNTEAFF
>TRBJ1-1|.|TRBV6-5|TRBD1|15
TGTGCCAGCAATACCTACAGGGGGTCGAACACTGAAGCTTTCTTT
CASNTYRGSNTEAFF
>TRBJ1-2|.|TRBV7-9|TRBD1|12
TGTGCCAGCGAGAAAACAGGGGATGGGTACACCTTC
CASEKTGDGYTF
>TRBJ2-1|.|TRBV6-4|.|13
TGTGCCAGCAGTGTGGCTCCTAAGGAGGAGCAGTTCTTC
CASSVAPKEEQFF
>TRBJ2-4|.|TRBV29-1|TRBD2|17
TGCAGCGTCTTTTGGGCGGGGGGGCCCCTATCCAAAAACATTCAGTACTTC
CSVFWAGGPLSKNIQYF
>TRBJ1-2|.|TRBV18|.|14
TGTGCCAGCTCACCGACGGGCGAGATGCGTGGCTACACCTTC
CASSPTGEMRGYTF
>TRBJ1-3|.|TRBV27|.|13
TGTGCCAGCAGTTCGAGGGCTGGAAACACCATATATTTT
CASSSRAGNTIYF
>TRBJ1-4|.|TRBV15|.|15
TGTGCCACCAGCAGTGGACGGGGGATAAATGAAAAACTGTTTTTT
CATSSGRGINEKLFF